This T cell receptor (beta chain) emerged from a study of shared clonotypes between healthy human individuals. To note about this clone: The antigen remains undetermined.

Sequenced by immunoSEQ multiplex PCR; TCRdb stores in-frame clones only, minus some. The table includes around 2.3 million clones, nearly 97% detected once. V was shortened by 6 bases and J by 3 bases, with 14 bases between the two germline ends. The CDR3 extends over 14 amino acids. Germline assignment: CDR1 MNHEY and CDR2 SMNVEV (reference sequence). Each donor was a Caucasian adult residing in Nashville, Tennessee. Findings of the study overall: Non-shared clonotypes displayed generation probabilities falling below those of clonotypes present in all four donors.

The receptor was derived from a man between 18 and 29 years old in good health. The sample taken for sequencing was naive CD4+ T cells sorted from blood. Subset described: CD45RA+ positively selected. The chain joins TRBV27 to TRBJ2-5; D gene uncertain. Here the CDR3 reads CASRRMGSEETQYF. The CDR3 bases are TGTGCCAGCAGAAGGATGGGCTCAGAAGAGACCCAGTACTTC.